The subject of this entry is one T cell receptor (beta chain). Its specificity is unknown. This sample is drawn from a study of Ad26.COV2.S vaccination and SARS-CoV-2 variants. Regarding the study as a whole: Analytic work on TCR breadth and depth might have understated the full extent of total T cell responses. It was reported that spike-specific CD8+ and CD4+ T cell responses were substantially broad after vaccination.

Treatment indicated: about 20 received Ad26.COV2.S at low or high dose, single or two shots; 5 received placebo; per-sample allocation not given. Sample collection was performed on day 63 after the first vaccine or placebo injection. Based in Boston, the donor was an adult of 18-55 years. V shed 7 bases and J shed 3 bases, with 12 bases lying between them. This CDR3 contains 13 residues. Germline V lookup: CDR1 WSHSY, CDR2 SAAADI. Sequencing was performed with immunoSEQ multiplex PCR; in TCRdb, only in-frame clones are kept and a portion is missing. The sample records about 390,000 clones, roughly nine tenths being singletons.

The material was peripheral blood, obtained in a trial of Ad26.COV2.S vaccine versus placebo. This TCR was recovered from a person aged 18 to 65 who received the Ad26.COV2.S COVID-19 vaccine or a placebo. The chain is built from TRBV10-2 and TRBJ1-2; no firm D call. CDR3 in DNA: TGCGCCAGCAACTCCGGACGGGACTATGGCTACACCTTC. Residues: CASNSGRDYGYTF.